This T cell receptor (beta chain) was identified during a study of response to subunit inactivated influenza vaccine. The table lists this clonotype with a few counts. CDR1 and CDR2 from the germline V gene are SEHNR and FQNEAQ (reference sequence). V was cut by 0 bases and J by 0 bases, with 10 bases left in between. The CDR3 is 16 amino acids. TCRdb reprocessed the RT-PCR reads via MiXCR and lists one record per CDR3 protein. The repertoire consists of 700,000 to 800,000 distinct CDR3 sequences, with approximately 18% occurring once and the leading ten covering roughly a tenth. The V call is TRBV7-9, the J call TRBJ2-3; D may be TRBD2 (6 bases). The TCR was taken from a man aged 45-60 years who received an inactivated influenza vaccine. The sequences come from PBMCs from blood, collected around 5 days after vaccination. The CDR3 nucleotides are TGTGCCAGCAGCTTAGCTGGCGGGGCTAGCACAGATACGCAGTATTTT. The encoded protein is CASSLAGGASTDTQYF.